These T cell receptor beta chains were read from a single sample in a study of shared clonotypes between healthy human individuals. Sequencing used immunoSEQ multiplex PCR; TCRdb keeps in-frame clones, though not all of them. This table holds roughly 1,000,000 clones, approximately 78% found once. The sequenced material came from memory CD4+ T cells from PBMCs. These receptors were taken from a man aged 18 to 30 in good health. Some clones in this sample may be carry-over from other donors' samples. Each CDR3 is given with its conserved first and last residue. Fields, in order: clone size, V gene, J gene, CDR3 protein. Size tells how often a clone was seen (once, few, many) or the class of an expanded clone, and some rows leave it out.

size: NA
V: TRBV5-6
J: TRBJ1-4
CDR3: CASSLGAGLNEKLFF

size: NA
V: TRBV5-1
J: TRBJ1-1
CDR3: CASSLTGGPTEAFF

size: few
V: TRBV6-6
J: TRBJ1-5
CDR3: CASSYGTGASNQPQHF

size: NA
V: TRBV7-3
J: TRBJ2-2
CDR3: CASSSTGGAGGELFF

size: NA
V: TRBV7-2
J: TRBJ1-5
CDR3: CASSLVAQNNQPQHF

size: NA
V: TRBV2
J: TRBJ2-7
CDR3: CASSPGQGAYEQYF

size: NA
V: TRBV13
J: TRBJ2-7
CDR3: CASSPDTGTYEQYF

size: once
V: TRBV7-2
J: TRBJ1-2
CDR3: CASSQPDRAHYGYTF

size: NA
V: TRBV5-6
J: TRBJ2-5
CDR3: CASSFYRQFQETQYF

size: NA
V: TRBV7-9
J: TRBJ1-2
CDR3: CASRGKGNYGYTF

size: NA
V: TRBV7-2
J: TRBJ2-1
CDR3: CASSATSGVYNEQFF

size: NA
V: TRBV4-1
J: TRBJ1-4
CDR3: CASSLDILGEKLFF

size: NA
V: TRBV18
J: TRBJ2-5
CDR3: CASSPGVGRQETQYF

size: NA
V: TRBV7-2
J: TRBJ2-7
CDR3: CASSLVGGMDNEQYF

size: NA
V: TRBV6-6
J: TRBJ1-2
CDR3: CASSYNPAGTDYGYTF

size: NA
V: TRBV19
J: TRBJ1-5
CDR3: CASSIAPATHQPQHF

size: few
V: TRBV25-1
J: TRBJ2-3
CDR3: CASSERWSTDTQYF

size: NA
V: TRBV18
J: TRBJ2-6
CDR3: CASSGQGATGANVLTF

size: few
V: TRBV4-2
J: TRBJ2-1
CDR3: CASSQELLGDEQFF

size: NA
V: TRBV2
J: TRBJ2-1
CDR3: CASSDRGLSYNEQFF

size: once
V: TRBV5-1
J: TRBJ2-7
CDR3: CASSLATGVLYEQYF

size: NA
V: TRBV7-2
J: TRBJ2-1
CDR3: CASSSPRRVTSGPYNEQFF

size: NA
V: TRBV7-2
J: TRBJ1-1
CDR3: CASSLTGLSSRAFF

size: NA
V: TRBV15
J: TRBJ1-4
CDR3: CATSREQFSGEKLFF

size: NA
V: TRBV2
J: TRBJ2-7
CDR3: CASSEWQIGRNEQYF

size: NA
V: TRBV7-2
J: TRBJ1-5
CDR3: CASSLGKGGNQPQHF

size: NA
V: TRBV15
J: TRBJ2-3
CDR3: CATSRVLAGDLTDTQYF

size: NA
V: TRBV2
J: TRBJ2-1
CDR3: CASREHWTNEQFF

size: NA
V: TRBV5-1
J: TRBJ1-4
CDR3: CASSLDPGGEKLFF

size: few
V: TRBV27
J: TRBJ2-6
CDR3: CASSLWGTGRSGANVLTF

size: NA
V: TRBV7-2
J: TRBJ2-5
CDR3: CASGPRRQETQYF

size: NA
V: TRBV19
J: TRBJ2-3
CDR3: CASKRDGSTDTQYF

size: NA
V: TRBV19
J: TRBJ2-5
CDR3: CASSIVRPGRKETQYF

size: many
V: TRBV6-1
J: TRBJ2-4
CDR3: CASSKAGGDKNIQYF

size: NA
V: TRBV5-1
J: TRBJ2-5
CDR3: CASSTTGWGIETQYF

size: NA
V: TRBV5-6
J: TRBJ1-3
CDR3: CASSLGVSGNTIYF

size: NA
V: TRBV4-1
J: TRBJ1-2
CDR3: CASSNRMGGYTF

size: NA
V: TRBV7-6
J: TRBJ2-3
CDR3: CASSTLAVSTDTQYF

size: NA
V: TRBV15
J: TRBJ2-7
CDR3: CATSRDTSGRAVGRHEQYF

size: NA
V: TRBV7-6
J: TRBJ2-1
CDR3: CASSSRGGSGDRNEQFF

size: NA
V: TRBV7-6
J: TRBJ2-3
CDR3: CASSYQPGQGVLQYF

size: NA
V: TRBV2
J: TRBJ1-5
CDR3: CASSDREPYQPQHF

size: NA
V: TRBV4-1
J: TRBJ2-4
CDR3: CASSQPGRSGVDIQYF

size: NA
V: TRBV7-9
J: TRBJ2-2
CDR3: CASRSLSRGAGELFF

size: NA
V: TRBV5-6
J: TRBJ2-1
CDR3: CASSRRETGSSYNEQFF

size: NA
V: TRBV7-9
J: TRBJ2-3
CDR3: CASSSLQSAQYF

size: few
V: TRBV4-1
J: TRBJ1-2
CDR3: CASSQENYGYTF

size: NA
V: TRBV5-3
J: TRBJ1-1
CDR3: CARSLVPHYGAFF

size: NA
V: TRBV6-6
J: TRBJ1-3
CDR3: CASSNLGGNSGNTIYF

size: few
V: TRBV5-1
J: TRBJ2-1
CDR3: CASSTLGVFYTGNEQFF

size: NA
V: TRBV15
J: TRBJ2-2
CDR3: CATRGLNTGELFF

size: NA
V: TRBV28
J: TRBJ1-2
CDR3: CASSLTNQGAEPYGYTF